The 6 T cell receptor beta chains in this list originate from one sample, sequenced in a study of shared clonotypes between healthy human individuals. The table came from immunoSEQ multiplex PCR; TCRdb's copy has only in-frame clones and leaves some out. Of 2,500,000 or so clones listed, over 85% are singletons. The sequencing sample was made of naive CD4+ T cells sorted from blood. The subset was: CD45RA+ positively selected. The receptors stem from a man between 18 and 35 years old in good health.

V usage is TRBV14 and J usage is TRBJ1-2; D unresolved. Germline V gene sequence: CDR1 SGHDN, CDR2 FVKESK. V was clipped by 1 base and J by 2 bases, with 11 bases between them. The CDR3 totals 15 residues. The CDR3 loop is CASSQGYGTNYGYTF. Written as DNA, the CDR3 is TGTGCCAGCAGCCAAGGTTACGGCACCAACTATGGCTACACCTTC.

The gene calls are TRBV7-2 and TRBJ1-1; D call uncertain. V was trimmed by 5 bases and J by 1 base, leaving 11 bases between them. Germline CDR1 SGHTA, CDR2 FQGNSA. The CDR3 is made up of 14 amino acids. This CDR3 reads CASSRFSANTEAFF. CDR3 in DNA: TGTGCCAGCAGCCGTTTCTCTGCGAACACTGAAGCTTTCTTT.

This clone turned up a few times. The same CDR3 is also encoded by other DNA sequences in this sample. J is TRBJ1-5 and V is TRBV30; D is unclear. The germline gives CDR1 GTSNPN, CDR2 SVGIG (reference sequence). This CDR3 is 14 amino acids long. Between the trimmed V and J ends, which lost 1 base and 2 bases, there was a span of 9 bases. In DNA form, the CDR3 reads TGTGCCTGGAGTGGTGGTAGGGGCAATCAGCCCCAGCATTTT. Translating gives CAWSGGRGNQPQHF.

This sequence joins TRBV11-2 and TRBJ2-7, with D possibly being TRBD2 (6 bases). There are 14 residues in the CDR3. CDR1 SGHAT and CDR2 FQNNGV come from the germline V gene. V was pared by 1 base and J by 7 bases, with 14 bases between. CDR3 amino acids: CASSLGLATGEQYF. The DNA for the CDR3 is TGTGCCAGCAGCTTAGGGCTAGCGACGGGGGAGCAGTACTTC.

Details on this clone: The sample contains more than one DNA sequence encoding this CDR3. DNA of the CDR3: TGTGCCTGGAGTGACAGGGATCAGCCCCAGCATTTT. This sequence encodes CAWSDRDQPQHF. The V gene is TRBV30, the J gene TRBJ1-5, with a weak D call TRBD1 (6 bases). The V gene lost 1 base and the J gene lost 5 bases, with 6 bases spanning the gap. This CDR3 has 12 residues. CDR1 GTSNPN and CDR2 SVGIG come from the germline V gene (reference sequence).

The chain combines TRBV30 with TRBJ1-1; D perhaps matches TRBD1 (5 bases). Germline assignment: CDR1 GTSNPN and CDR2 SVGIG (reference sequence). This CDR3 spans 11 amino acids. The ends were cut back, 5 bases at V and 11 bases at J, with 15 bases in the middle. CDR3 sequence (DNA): TGTGCCTGGGGTGGAGGGGCGGGCGCTTTCTTT. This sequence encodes CAWGGGAGAFF.